A selection of T cell receptor beta chains follows, all from one sample in a study of Ad26.COV2.S vaccination and SARS-CoV-2 variants. Data came from immunoSEQ multiplex PCR; TCRdb stores just in-frame clones and leaves some out. The repertoire includes around 240,000 clones, 88% of them detected once, and about 10% sits in the top ten. Source: peripheral blood, taken in a trial of Ad26.COV2.S vaccine versus placebo. Receptors originate from a person between 18 and 59 years old who received the Ad26.COV2.S COVID-19 vaccine or a placebo. Both conserved end residues are part of each CDR3. D genes are given only for firm matches. The size of a clone is reported for some rows only, either as once, few or many, or as a class for expanded clones.

j_call: TRBJ1-5
v_call: TRBV19
d_call: TRBD1
clone_size: .
cdr3_aa: CASSIMGTGQLGNQPQHF
cdr3_nt: TGTGCCAGTAGTATAATGGGGACAGGGCAACTCGGGAATCAGCCCCAGCATTTT

j_call: TRBJ2-6
v_call: TRBV18
d_call: .
clone_size: .
cdr3_aa: CASSDGPSGANVLTF
cdr3_nt: TGTGCCAGCTCAGACGGGCCATCTGGGGCCAACGTCCTGACTTTC

j_call: TRBJ2-3
v_call: TRBV9
d_call: .
clone_size: .
cdr3_aa: CASSPGPKDTQYF
cdr3_nt: TGTGCCAGCAGCCCCGGACCAAAGGATACGCAGTATTTT

j_call: TRBJ2-7
v_call: TRBV29-1
d_call: TRBD1
clone_size: once
cdr3_aa: CSVEDLDRGSEQYF
cdr3_nt: TGCAGCGTTGAAGATTTGGACAGGGGCTCCGAGCAGTACTTC

j_call: TRBJ1-1
v_call: TRBV6-5
d_call: TRBD1
clone_size: .
cdr3_aa: CASGRGITEAFF
cdr3_nt: TGTGCCAGCGGCAGGGGGATCACTGAAGCTTTCTTT

j_call: TRBJ2-7
v_call: TRBV5-6
d_call: .
clone_size: .
cdr3_aa: CASSFGPEQYF
cdr3_nt: TGTGCCAGCAGCTTCGGTCCCGAGCAGTACTTC

j_call: TRBJ2-7
v_call: TRBV19
d_call: TRBD2
clone_size: few
cdr3_aa: CASSLGLAGSSYEQYF
cdr3_nt: TGTGCCAGTAGTCTTGGACTAGCGGGTAGCTCCTACGAGCAGTACTTC

j_call: TRBJ1-3
v_call: TRBV19
d_call: .
clone_size: .
cdr3_aa: CASSVNSGNTIYF
cdr3_nt: TGTGCCAGTAGTGTAAACTCTGGAAACACCATATATTTT

j_call: TRBJ2-3
v_call: TRBV14
d_call: .
clone_size: .
cdr3_aa: CASSQGGAGLPFTQYF
cdr3_nt: TGTGCCAGCAGCCAAGGAGGGGCGGGGCTCCCCTTTACGCAGTATTTT

j_call: TRBJ1-1
v_call: TRBV6-5
d_call: .
clone_size: .
cdr3_aa: CASNGAAAGVAFF
cdr3_nt: TGTGCCAGCAACGGGGCGGCAGCGGGTGTAGCTTTCTTT

j_call: TRBJ2-1
v_call: TRBV9
d_call: TRBD1
clone_size: .
cdr3_aa: CASSVVAGGLNEQFF
cdr3_nt: TGTGCCAGCAGCGTGGTGGCAGGGGGATTGAATGAGCAGTTCTTC

j_call: TRBJ2-6
v_call: TRBV28
d_call: .
clone_size: .
cdr3_aa: CASSLAPNLGLSSGANVLTF
cdr3_nt: TGTGCCAGCAGTTTGGCCCCGAACCTGGGCCTCTCCTCTGGGGCCAACGTCCTGACTTTC

j_call: TRBJ1-6
v_call: TRBV6-2/TRBV6-3
d_call: .
clone_size: .
cdr3_aa: CASSYLGRVVYNSPLHF
cdr3_nt: TGTGCCAGCAGTTACCTGGGACGGGTCGTGTATAATTCACCCCTCCACTTT

j_call: TRBJ2-7
v_call: TRBV7-2
d_call: .
clone_size: .
cdr3_aa: CASSLDYQGYEQYF
cdr3_nt: TGTGCCAGCAGCTTGGACTATCAAGGTTACGAGCAGTACTTC

j_call: TRBJ2-5
v_call: TRBV9
d_call: TRBD1
clone_size: .
cdr3_aa: CASSSYGTGQETQYF
cdr3_nt: TGTGCCAGCAGCTCCTATGGGACAGGCCAAGAGACCCAGTACTTC

j_call: TRBJ1-2
v_call: TRBV29-1
d_call: .
clone_size: few
cdr3_aa: CSVVPGLNYGYTF
cdr3_nt: TGCAGCGTTGTACCCGGTTTAAACTATGGCTACACCTTC

j_call: TRBJ1-2
v_call: TRBV4-1
d_call: .
clone_size: few
cdr3_aa: CASSPAYRDFSYTF
cdr3_nt: TGCGCCAGCAGCCCAGCATACCGGGACTTTAGCTACACCTTC

j_call: TRBJ2-3
v_call: TRBV10-3
d_call: TRBD1
clone_size: .
cdr3_aa: CAISVGTVFSTDTQYF
cdr3_nt: TGTGCCATCAGCGTCGGGACAGTCTTTAGCACAGATACGCAGTATTTT

j_call: TRBJ1-2
v_call: TRBV4-2
d_call: TRBD1
clone_size: .
cdr3_aa: CASSQGGQGGWYGYTF
cdr3_nt: TGTGCCAGCAGCCAAGGGGGACAGGGTGGATGGTATGGCTACACCTTC

j_call: TRBJ2-5
v_call: TRBV7-2
d_call: .
clone_size: .
cdr3_aa: CASTPVGYQETQYF
cdr3_nt: TGTGCCAGCACCCCAGTGGGGTACCAAGAGACCCAGTACTTC

j_call: TRBJ1-1
v_call: TRBV12-3/TRBV12-4
d_call: .
clone_size: few
cdr3_aa: CASSPVLNTEAFF
cdr3_nt: TGTGCCAGCAGTCCAGTATTAAACACTGAAGCTTTCTTT

j_call: TRBJ2-3
v_call: TRBV5-1
d_call: .
clone_size: .
cdr3_aa: CASSAPADTQYF
cdr3_nt: TGCGCCAGCAGCGCTCCTGCAGATACGCAGTATTTT

j_call: TRBJ2-5
v_call: TRBV7-2
d_call: TRBD2
clone_size: .
cdr3_aa: CASSSRTSGSWAETQYF
cdr3_nt: TGTGCCAGCAGCTCCAGGACTAGCGGGAGTTGGGCGGAGACCCAGTACTTC

j_call: TRBJ2-1
v_call: TRBV5-1
d_call: .
clone_size: .
cdr3_aa: CASSLDPGEVNEQFF
cdr3_nt: TGCGCCAGCAGCTTGGATCCGGGAGAAGTAAATGAGCAGTTCTTC

j_call: TRBJ1-1
v_call: TRBV6-5
d_call: .
clone_size: .
cdr3_aa: CASSYGQNAFF
cdr3_nt: TGTGCCAGCAGTTACGGTCAGAACGCTTTCTTT

j_call: TRBJ2-7
v_call: TRBV27
d_call: .
clone_size: .
cdr3_aa: CASSFQRRASYEQYF
cdr3_nt: TGTGCCAGCAGTTTCCAGCGGCGGGCCTCCTACGAGCAGTACTTC

j_call: TRBJ2-7
v_call: TRBV5-1
d_call: .
clone_size: .
cdr3_aa: CASSDRRTYEQYF
cdr3_nt: TGCGCCAGCAGTGACAGGAGGACCTACGAGCAGTACTTC

j_call: TRBJ2-3
v_call: TRBV6-1
d_call: .
clone_size: .
cdr3_aa: CASSEWSPDRFTDTQYF
cdr3_nt: TGTGCCAGCAGTGAATGGTCCCCTGACAGGTTCACAGATACGCAGTATTTT

j_call: TRBJ2-7
v_call: TRBV27
d_call: TRBD1
clone_size: once
cdr3_aa: CASSRYIPGQLLDIYEQYF
cdr3_nt: TGTGCCAGCAGTCGATATATACCGGGACAGCTTTTGGATATTTACGAGCAGTACTTC

j_call: TRBJ2-3
v_call: TRBV14
d_call: .
clone_size: .
cdr3_aa: CASSQDWGAPNTQYF
cdr3_nt: TGTGCCAGCAGCCAAGATTGGGGTGCCCCCAATACGCAGTATTTT

j_call: TRBJ2-5
v_call: TRBV5-1
d_call: .
clone_size: .
cdr3_aa: CASRPPSVETQYF
cdr3_nt: TGCGCCAGCAGACCACCCTCGGTAGAGACCCAGTACTTC

j_call: TRBJ2-7
v_call: TRBV19
d_call: TRBD2
clone_size: once
cdr3_aa: CASSLGLVQYF
cdr3_nt: TGTGCCAGTAGTCTCGGACTAGTGCAGTACTTC